This TCR beta chain is from a study of response to subunit inactivated influenza vaccine. In TCRdb, the RT-PCR reads were re-called with MiXCR into one record per CDR3 protein. In the table there are 500,000 to 550,000 distinct CDR3 sequences, under 30% of which are singletons. The V gene's germline CDR1 is LNHNV and CDR2 YYDKDF (reference sequence). The CDR3 runs to 16 residues. V was trimmed by 3 bases and J by 6 bases, leaving 17 bases between them. These same records also appear under a second study, on T cells expressing NK-cell markers. That publication notes: What made the TCR beta cDNA was 5'RACE template switching with UMIs. The TCR beta repertoires were obtained from sorted CD3+CD56+NKG2C+, CD3+CD56+NKG2C- and CD3+CD56-NKG2C+ T cells.

The TCR comes from a man aged 45-60 years who received an inactivated influenza vaccine. V and J are TRBV15 and TRBJ2-2, with D possibly TRBD1 on 7 matching bases. Source: CD4+ T cells sorted from PBMCs, taken approximately 13 days after vaccination. The DNA of the CDR3 is TGTGCCACCAGCAGTCGACAGGGAGGAGTACCCGGGGAGCTGTTTTTT. It encodes CATSSRQGGVPGELFF.